This is a list of T cell receptor beta chains from one sample in a study of PD-1 blockade in classical Hodgkin lymphoma. Measured with immunoSEQ multiplex PCR; TCRdb has only the in-frame clones, and not every one. Found here are tens of thousands of clones, approximately 78% of them singletons; the top ten hold approximately 10%. Here the sequenced sample was peripheral blood mononuclear cells (PBMCs), taken before the second cycle of nivolumab. The source of these receptors is a human donor with classical Hodgkin lymphoma. CDR3s include the opening cysteine and the closing phenylalanine or tryptophan. A D gene is named only where the DNA matches it firmly. A clone size is listed for some rows: how often the clone was seen (once, few, many), or a class if it is expanded.

cdr3_aa cdr3_nt j_call clone_size d_call v_call
CASSLGGAQHF TGTGCCAGCAGCCTTGGTGGGGCCCAGCATTTT TRBJ1-5 - - TRBV6-5
CSVEVDRGRPVGELFF TGCAGCGTTGAAGTTGACAGGGGGCGCCCCGTCGGGGAGCTGTTTTTT TRBJ2-2 - TRBD1 TRBV29-1
CASSQDRGRGGANVLTF TGCGCCAGCAGCCAGGACCGGGGCCGGGGAGGGGCCAACGTCCTGACTTTC TRBJ2-6 - - TRBV4-3
CASSQDPHGGSPLHF TGCGCCAGCAGCCAAGATCCCCACGGGGGTTCACCCCTCCACTTT TRBJ1-6 - - TRBV4-3
CASSLRTGTEETQYF TGTGCCAGCAGTCTCCGGACAGGTACCGAAGAGACCCAGTACTTC TRBJ2-5 - TRBD1 TRBV6-5
CASSQAFSGGQETQYF TGCGCCAGCAGCCAAGCCTTTAGCGGGGGCCAAGAGACCCAGTACTTC TRBJ2-5 - TRBD2 TRBV4-3
CASSYGLGVGSDTQYF TGTGCCAGCAGTTACGGGTTGGGGGTAGGGTCAGATACGCAGTATTTT TRBJ2-3 - - TRBV6-5
CASSEGLAGPPAYEQYF TGTGCCAGCAGTGAGGGACTAGCGGGCCCTCCAGCCTACGAGCAGTACTTC TRBJ2-7 - TRBD2 TRBV6-1
CASSFGFSSTDTQYF TGTGCCAGCAGTTTCGGGTTCTCTAGCACAGATACGCAGTATTTT TRBJ2-3 - - TRBV27
CASSEGGTGGSGYTF TGTGCCAGCAGCGAGGGCGGGACAGGGGGCTCTGGCTACACCTTC TRBJ1-2 once TRBD1 TRBV11-2
CASSVAPVPSYEQYF TGTGCCAGCAGCGTAGCTCCAGTTCCTTCCTACGAGCAGTACTTC TRBJ2-7 - - TRBV9
CASSSGNRAFF TGTGCCAGCAGTTCAGGGAATCGGGCTTTCTTT TRBJ1-1 few - TRBV6-1
CASSSGQRNTIYF TGTGCCAGCAGCTCCGGACAAAGAAACACCATATATTTT TRBJ1-3 - - TRBV5-7
CAWRASGTGSSYNSPLHF TGTGCCTGGAGAGCCTCCGGGACAGGGAGCTCCTATAATTCACCCCTCCACTTT TRBJ1-6 - TRBD1 TRBV30
CASSLDANGATNEKLFF TGTGCCAGCAGCTTAGATGCTAACGGGGCAACTAATGAAAAACTGTTTTTT TRBJ1-4 - - TRBV7-9
CASSLRWDSLPYTDTQYF TGTGCCAGCAGCTTACGATGGGACTCCCTCCCTTACACAGATACGCAGTATTTT TRBJ2-3 - - TRBV11-2
CASSLPRNTGELFF TGTGCCAGCAGCTTACCCCGGAACACCGGGGAGCTGTTTTTT TRBJ2-2 - - TRBV7-8
CASSPIARGRLNSPLHF TGCGCCAGCAGCCCCATCGCGAGGGGGCGGCTTAATTCACCCCTCCACTTT TRBJ1-6 few TRBD1 TRBV4-1
CASSYSGGAGDTQYF TGTGCCAGCAGTTATAGCGGGGGGGCAGGAGATACGCAGTATTTT TRBJ2-3 few TRBD2 TRBV7-3
CASSQESATEAFF TGCGCCAGCAGCCAAGAATCCGCCACTGAAGCTTTCTTT TRBJ1-1 - - TRBV4-3
CASSQDPRDTQYF TGCGCCAGCAGCCAAGATCCGAGAGATACGCAGTATTTT TRBJ2-3 - - TRBV4-3
CASMEDGLNSPLHF TGTGCCAGTATGGAGGACGGGTTAAATTCACCCCTCCACTTT TRBJ1-6 - - TRBV19
CASRGRPTYEQYF TGTGCCAGCAGGGGGCGACCAACCTACGAGCAGTACTTC TRBJ2-7 - - TRBV7-2
CAPLWQGRAIYNSPLHF TGTGCCCCCCTCTGGCAGGGCCGGGCTATCTATAATTCACCCCTCCACTTT TRBJ1-6 - - TRBV11-1
CASRFGTFRFNGTDTQYF TGTGCCAGCAGGTTCGGGACTTTCCGATTCAATGGCACAGATACGCAGTATTTT TRBJ2-3 - - TRBV7-9
CASSQEWGADTQYF TGCGCCAGCAGCCAAGAATGGGGGGCAGATACGCAGTATTTT TRBJ2-3 - - TRBV4-3
CASSSLWYQETQYF TGTGCCAGCAGTTCCCTCTGGTACCAAGAGACCCAGTACTTC TRBJ2-5 - - TRBV27
CASSTWDTLREETQYF TGTGCCAGCAGCACGTGGGACACCCTGAGAGAGGAGACCCAGTACTTC TRBJ2-5 - - TRBV11-2
CASSPGTSEPQHF TGCGCCAGCAGCCCGGGGACGTCGGAGCCCCAGCATTTT TRBJ1-5 - - TRBV10-1
CASSHRDRDGYTF TGTGCCAGCAGTCACCGGGACAGGGATGGCTACACCTTC TRBJ1-2 - TRBD1 TRBV7-2
CAISDLRSPLHF TGTGCCATCAGTGACCTCAGGTCACCCCTCCACTTT TRBJ1-6 few - TRBV10-3
CASSARLAETSGELFF TGCGCCAGCAGCGCCCGACTAGCGGAGACTTCCGGGGAGCTGTTTTTT TRBJ2-2 - TRBD2 TRBV5-1
CASSHGRDYEQYF TGTGCCAGCAGCCACGGGAGGGACTACGAGCAGTACTTC TRBJ2-7 - TRBD2 TRBV7-8
CASSLRPGQGSPTYYEQYF TGTGCCAGCAGTTTGCGACCTGGACAGGGGTCCCCTACGTACTACGAGCAGTACTTC TRBJ2-7 - TRBD1 TRBV28
CASSVTSGGLEEQYF TGTGCCAGCAGCGTGACTAGCGGGGGGCTAGAAGAGCAGTACTTC TRBJ2-7 - TRBD2 TRBV7-8
CASSVAGTGLNTEAFF TGTGCCAGCAGCGTAGCCGGGACAGGCTTGAACACTGAAGCTTTCTTT TRBJ1-1 - TRBD1 TRBV9
CASSWPEGSNEQYF TGCGCCAGCAGCTGGCCTGAGGGGAGTAACGAGCAGTACTTC TRBJ2-7 - - TRBV5-1
CASSHPFRRDNLGTQYF TGTGCCAGCAGCCACCCCTTTCGCCGGGACAACCTGGGGACCCAGTACTTC TRBJ2-5 - - TRBV7-6
CASSEGQFLDTQYF TGTGCCAGCAGCGAGGGACAGTTTCTAGATACGCAGTATTTT TRBJ2-3 - TRBD1 TRBV14
CASSPWGQGGEKLFF TGTGCCAGCAGTCCCTGGGGACAGGGAGGTGAAAAACTGTTTTTT TRBJ1-4 few TRBD1 TRBV28